The 30 T cell receptor beta chains below were found in one sample sequenced in a study of cytomegalovirus exposure and HLA in healthy donors. The PCR ran on 60 Vbeta and 13 Jbeta primers. This table comes from immunoSEQ multiplex PCR, and its TCRdb copy is limited to in-frame clones, with some not included. The sample lists 200,000 to 250,000 clones, approximately 78% seen once, with around 2.7% in the top ten. The specimen was PBMCs. These receptor sequences come from a woman aged 40 to 50 in good health and CMV-seronegative.

The chain links TRBV5-3 to TRBJ2-7; the match to TRBD2 covers 14 bases. TRBV5-3 is an open reading frame, and its role is uncertain. Trimming removed 3 bases from V and 2 bases from J; junction bases left unmatched: 7. The length of the CDR3 is 17 residues. Here the CDR3 DNA reads TGTGCCAGAAGCTGGGGACTAGCGGGAGAGGGGGCCTACGAGCAGTACTTC. Translated: CARSWGLAGEGAYEQYF.

This chain connects TRBV29-1 to TRBJ2-2; D possibly corresponds to TRBD2 (6 bases). This CDR3 is 13 amino acids long. Between the trimmed V and J ends, which lost 7 bases and 4 bases, there was a span of 13 bases. CDR1 and CDR2 from the germline V gene are SQVTM and ANQGSEA. CDR3 region: CSAMPGVTGELFF. CDR3 bases: TGCAGCGCAATGCCGGGGGTCACCGGGGAGCTGTTTTTT.

The chain couples TRBV5-1 to TRBJ1-3, with D unresolved. The ends were cut back, 4 bases at V and 0 bases at J, with 35 bases in the middle. The length of the CDR3 is 23 residues. Germline-derived CDR1 and CDR2 are SGHRS and YFSETQ. The CDR3 spells CASSPWASRIPYISEGSGNTIYF. The CDR3, as DNA: TGCGCCAGCAGCCCATGGGCATCCCGAATCCCATACATTTCCGAAGGCTCTGGAAACACCATATATTTT.

The V gene is TRBV7-9, the J gene TRBJ2-1; unclear D gene. Per the germline V gene, CDR1 is SEHNR and CDR2 is FQNEAQ (reference sequence). V shed 5 bases and J shed 5 bases, with 10 bases lying between them. The CDR3 totals 13 residues. The DNA for the CDR3 is TGTGCCAGCAGCCCTGACTCTCACAATGAGCAGTTCTTC. As protein: CASSPDSHNEQFF.

The chain links TRBV6-6 to TRBJ1-1; TRBD1 might be the D (5 bases). The V end lost 6 bases, the J end lost 6 bases, and 17 bases lay between the germline ends. The CDR3 loop spans 14 amino acids. Germline V gene lookup returns CDR1 MNHNY and CDR2 SVGAGI (reference sequence). In DNA form, the CDR3 reads TGTGCCAGCAGCTTAAATCCGGGGGTTCCTGAAGCTTTCTTT. Translation: CASSLNPGVPEAFF.

The rearrangement uses TRBV6-4 and TRBJ2-1; 7 positions agree with TRBD2. Germline V gene lookup returns CDR1 MRHNA and CDR2 SNTAGT. This CDR3 has 13 amino acids. Germline trimming cut 5 bases from V and 3 bases from J; bases unmatched to any gene: 1. CDR3 sequence (DNA): TGTGCCAGCAGTTCTAGCGGCTACAATGAGCAGTTCTTC. It codes for CASSSSGYNEQFF.

V usage is TRBV5-1 and J usage is TRBJ1-5, with 8 bases identical to TRBD1. Trimming took 4 bases from V and 7 from J; bases not matched to a gene: 7. The CDR3 loop spans 14 amino acids. Germline values: CDR1 SGHRS, CDR2 YFSETQ. The CDR3 DNA reads as TGCGCCAGCAGCGATACAGGGGGAGGCCAGCCCCAGCATTTT. This gives the protein CASSDTGGGQPQHF. The full variable domain, with the rest looked up from reference TRBV5-1 and TRBJ1-5, is KAGVTQTPRYLIKTRGQQVTLSCSPISGHRSVSWYQQTPGQGLQFLFEYFSETQRNKGNFPGRFSGRQFSNSRSEMNVSTLELGDSALYLCASSDTGGGQPQHFGDGTRLSIL.

The chain recombines TRBV19 with TRBJ1-5; a possible D gene is TRBD1 (6 bases). The CDR3 extends over 18 amino acids. Germline-derived CDR1 and CDR2 are LNHDA and SQIVND (reference sequence). The V end lost 3 bases, the J end lost 1 base, and 19 bases lay between the germline ends. CDR3 loop: CASSIVGVGAGSNQPQHF. The CDR3 DNA reads TGTGCCAGTAGTATTGTAGGGGTGGGGGCCGGGAGCAATCAGCCCCAGCATTTT.

The chain has TRBV30 and TRBJ2-5; D call uncertain. This CDR3 spans 13 amino acids. Germline CDR1 and CDR2: GTSNPN and SVGIG (reference sequence). Between the trimmed V and J ends, which lost 0 bases and 1 base, there was a span of 6 bases. The CDR3 loop is CAWSVQVQETQYF. CDR3 DNA sequence: TGTGCCTGGAGTGTCCAGGTCCAAGAGACCCAGTACTTC.

The chain is built from TRBV5-1 and TRBJ2-1; perhaps TRBD2 as D (5 bases). The length of the CDR3 is 15 residues. CDR1 and CDR2 from the germline V gene are SGHRS and YFSETQ. V was shortened by 5 bases and J by 8 bases, with 20 bases between the two germline ends. Here the CDR3 DNA reads TGCGCCAGCAGGGATGGACTCCGCAGCTTCGATGAGCAGTTCTTC. It is translated as CASRDGLRSFDEQFF. Looking up the rest from reference TRBV5-1 and TRBJ2-1 gives the full variable domain: KAGVTQTPRYLIKTRGQQVTLSCSPISGHRSVSWYQQTPGQGLQFLFEYFSETQRNKGNFPGRFSGRQFSNSRSEMNVSTLELGDSALYLCASRDGLRSFDEQFFGPGTRLTVL.

This clone has only a few counts. The genes are TRBV9 and TRBJ2-2, with TRBD2 identical over 10 bases. From germline, CDR1 is SGDLS and CDR2 YYNGEE. J gave up 0 bases and V 4 bases, and 3 bases lay outside the gene matches. The CDR3 is 16 amino acids. The CDR3 sequence is CASSLGTSANTGELFF. CDR3 coding DNA: TGTGCCAGCAGCCTAGGGACTAGCGCGAACACCGGGGAGCTGTTTTTT.

As to this clone: An end of the junction differs from the germline gene, which may be a read error. The CDR3 nucleotides are TGTGCCAGCAGGTTGGGACTAGCGGGTTTCACAGATACGCAGTATTTT. This gives the protein CASRLGLAGFTDTQYF. The chain carries TRBV5-6 and TRBJ2-3; 12 nucleotides match TRBD2. The CDR3 length is 16 residues. The germline V gene encodes CDR1 SGHDT and CDR2 YYEEEE.

The chain carries TRBV11-2 and TRBJ1-1; D not certain. Germline V lookup: CDR1 SGHAT, CDR2 FQNNGV. The CDR3 extends over 15 amino acids. V was clipped by 5 bases and J by 3 bases, with 16 bases between them. CDR3 DNA sequence: TGTGCCAGCAGCCCACAGATGATTCCGGACACTGAAGCTTTCTTT. It encodes CASSPQMIPDTEAFF.

The chain recombines TRBV11-2 with TRBJ2-5; weak D call: TRBD2 (5 bases). The germline V gene encodes CDR1 SGHAT and CDR2 FQNNGV. The CDR3 consists of 15 residues. Trimming pared 3 bases from V and 2 bases from J, leaving 13 bases between. The CDR3 protein is CASSFGYRGQETQYF. Here the CDR3 DNA reads TGTGCCAGCAGCTTCGGATATCGGGGACAAGAGACCCAGTACTTC. The whole variable domain, filled in from reference TRBV11-2 and TRBJ2-5, reads EAGVAQSPRYKIIEKRQSVAFWCNPISGHATLYWYQQILGQGPKLLIQFQNNGVVDDSQLPKDRFSAERLKGVDSTLKIQPAKLEDSAVYLCASSFGYRGQETQYFGPGTRLLVL.

The chain uses TRBV10-1 and TRBJ1-1; TRBD1 is a possible D gene (6 bases). This CDR3 has 14 amino acids. Germline CDR1 and CDR2: WNHNN and SYGVQD (reference sequence). V shed 0 bases and J shed 1 base, with 6 bases lying between them. The CDR3 protein is CASSESGGNTEAFF. The DNA of the CDR3 is TGCGCCAGCAGTGAGTCAGGGGGGAACACTGAAGCTTTCTTT.

The chain links TRBV6-5 to TRBJ2-3; D is possibly TRBD1 (5 bases). This CDR3 has 15 residues. Germline V gives CDR1 MNHEY, CDR2 SVGAGI. Trimming cost V 7 bases and J 8 bases, with 22 bases left between them. CDR3 residues: CASKGKGVQLGTQYF. DNA of the CDR3: TGTGCCAGCAAGGGCAAAGGGGTTCAATTAGGTACGCAGTATTTT.

The chain carries TRBV7-9 and TRBJ2-1; TRBD2 agrees at 14 bases. The J segment lost 1 base and the V segment lost 6 bases, leaving 8 bases of the junction unmatched. The germline gives CDR1 SEHNR, CDR2 FQNEAQ (reference sequence). This CDR3 spans 18 amino acids. The CDR3 DNA is TGTGCCAGCAGGTCGGGACTAGCGGGAGTTATTTCCTACAATGAGCAGTTCTTC. Its protein product is CASRSGLAGVISYNEQFF.

The V call is TRBV2, the J call TRBJ2-1; 8 bases are shared with TRBD2. From germline, CDR1 is SNHLY and CDR2 FYNNEI. The length of the CDR3 is 17 residues. Trimming removed 7 bases from V and 0 bases from J; junction bases left unmatched: 11. Here the CDR3 reads CASKKRETAASYNEQFF. The CDR3 DNA follows: TGTGCCAGCAAGAAGCGGGAGACGGCGGCCTCCTACAATGAGCAGTTCTTC.

This clone was recorded once. This rearrangement joins TRBV5-5 to TRBJ2-7; 9 nucleotides line up with TRBD1. The V segment lost 3 bases and the J segment 6 bases; nucleotides outside the gene matches: 7. The CDR3 sequence is 14 residues long. Germline V gives CDR1 SGHKS, CDR2 YYEKEE (reference sequence). The CDR3 loop reads CASSWGGQGLEQYF. CDR3 bases: TGTGCCAGCAGCTGGGGGGGACAGGGCCTCGAGCAGTACTTC.

V and J are TRBV5-6 and TRBJ2-7, with D possibly matching TRBD2 (5 bases). Germline assignment: CDR1 SGHDT and CDR2 YYEEEE. There are 15 residues in the CDR3. V was pared by 2 bases and J by 3 bases, with 15 bases between. The DNA of the CDR3 is TGTGCCAGCAGCTTAAGTTTAGGGAGTTTCTACGAGCAGTACTTC. This codes for CASSLSLGSFYEQYF.

This clone was recorded once. The genes are TRBV7-8 and TRBJ2-7; possible D gene TRBD1, 6 bases. This CDR3 is 15 amino acids long. V was pared by 6 bases and J by 1 base, with 16 bases between. From germline, CDR1 is SGHVS and CDR2 FQNEAQ. The CDR3 DNA is TGTGCCAGCAGTTACACAGGGATCGCGTCCTACGAGCAGTACTTC. It yields the protein CASSYTGIASYEQYF.

This chain uses TRBV7-8 with TRBJ2-7; D unclear. V was pared by 5 bases and J by 4 bases, with 15 bases between. Germline CDR1 is SGHVS and CDR2 is FQNEAQ. The CDR3 contains 14 residues. CDR3 nucleotides: TGTGCCAGCAGCGGAATGGTGTCGGGTTACGAGCAGTACTTC. This encodes CASSGMVSGYEQYF.

V usage is TRBV7-9 and J usage is TRBJ2-7, with 7 bases aligning to TRBD1. Germline V lookup: CDR1 SEHNR, CDR2 FQNEAQ (reference sequence). The V and J ends lost 1 base and 8 bases, in that order; junction bases with no gene match: 2. CDR3 length: 12 amino acids. CDR3 in DNA: TGTGCCAGCAGCTTAGAGACAGGGAAGCAGTACTTC. Encoded protein: CASSLETGKQYF.

The chain links TRBV7-8 to TRBJ1-1; D possibly corresponds to TRBD1 (6 bases). The CDR3 length is 15 residues. Deletions cut 5 bases from V and 4 bases from J, with 17 bases between. Germline values: CDR1 SGHVS, CDR2 FQNEAQ. The CDR3 here is CASSPLTGLGTEAFF. As DNA, the CDR3 is TGTGCCAGCAGCCCACTAACAGGGTTGGGCACTGAAGCTTTCTTT.

V is TRBV9 and J is TRBJ1-1; D not certain. Germline V lookup: CDR1 SGDLS, CDR2 YYNGEE. The CDR3 runs to 13 residues. The V end was cut by 0 bases, the J end by 5 bases, with 8 bases between. The CDR3 DNA is TGTGCCAGCAGCGTAGAGGTCAGGACTGAAGCTTTCTTT. Its translation is CASSVEVRTEAFF. Drawing the rest from reference TRBV9 and TRBJ1-1, the complete variable domain is DSGVTQTPKHLITATGQRVTLRCSPRSGDLSVYWYQQSLDQGLQFLIQYYNGEERAKGNILERFSAQQFPDLHSELNLSSLELGDSALYFCASSVEVRTEAFFGQGTRLTVV.

This rearrangement joins TRBV14 to TRBJ2-5, with D uncertain. Germline V gene data show CDR1 as SGHDN and CDR2 as FVKESK. This CDR3 spans 13 amino acids. Trimming stripped 1 base from V and 7 bases from J, with 10 bases between. The CDR3 sequence is CASSQGPLRTQYF. The CDR3 coding sequence is TGTGCCAGCAGCCAAGGGCCCCTCCGGACCCAGTACTTC. The full variable domain, completed using reference TRBV14 and TRBJ2-5, is EAGVTQFPSHSVIEKGQTVTLRCDPISGHDNLYWYRRVMGKEIKFLLHFVKESKQDESGMPNNRFLAERTGGTYSTLKVQPAELEDSGVYFCASSQGPLRTQYFGPGTRLLVL.

This chain uses TRBV5-4 with TRBJ2-2, with 8 positions matching TRBD2. Germline lookup yields CDR1 SGHNT and CDR2 YYREEE (reference sequence). V lost 1 base and J lost 0; bases outside the gene matches: 2. The CDR3 spans 16 residues. The CDR3 DNA reads as TGTGCCAGCAGCTTGTCAGCGGGAGCGAACACCGGGGAGCTGTTTTTT. Protein: CASSLSAGANTGELFF. The variable domain in full, with the rest retrieved from reference TRBV5-4 and TRBJ2-2, is ETGVTQSPTHLIKTRGQQVTLRCSSQSGHNTVSWYQQALGQGPQFIFQYYREEENGRGNFPPRFSGLQFPNYSSELNVNALELDDSALYLCASSLSAGANTGELFFGEGSRLTVL.

This clone showed up just once. The chain has TRBV27 and TRBJ1-5; 8 bases line up with TRBD1. The V segment lost 6 bases and the J segment 2 bases; nucleotides outside the gene matches: 9. Germline CDR1 MNHEY, CDR2 SMNVEV (reference sequence). This CDR3 has 16 amino acids. The CDR3 spells CASSPGQGLGNQPQHF. CDR3 DNA: TGTGCCAGCAGCCCAGGACAGGGTTTGGGCAATCAGCCCCAGCATTTT.

The rearrangement links TRBV10-3 to TRBJ2-1; TRBD2 matches at 11 bases. The CDR3 sequence is 21 residues long. V dropped 3 bases and J dropped 4; count of bases not matched to a gene: 20. CDR1 and CDR2 (germline): ENHRY, SYGVKD. The chain's CDR3 is CAISDSVGLAGGRTPYNEQFF. As DNA, the CDR3 is TGTGCCATCAGTGATTCGGTCGGGTTAGCGGGAGGGCGAACCCCTTACAATGAGCAGTTCTTC.

The chain has TRBV2 and TRBJ2-5, with D possibly being TRBD2 (5 bases). Trimming pared 4 bases from V and 7 bases from J, leaving 7 bases between. The CDR3 has 11 amino acids. The germline CDR1 and CDR2 sequences are SNHLY and FYNNEI. Here the CDR3 reads CASSGGGTQYF. For the CDR3, the DNA is TGTGCCAGCAGTGGAGGAGGGACCCAGTACTTC.